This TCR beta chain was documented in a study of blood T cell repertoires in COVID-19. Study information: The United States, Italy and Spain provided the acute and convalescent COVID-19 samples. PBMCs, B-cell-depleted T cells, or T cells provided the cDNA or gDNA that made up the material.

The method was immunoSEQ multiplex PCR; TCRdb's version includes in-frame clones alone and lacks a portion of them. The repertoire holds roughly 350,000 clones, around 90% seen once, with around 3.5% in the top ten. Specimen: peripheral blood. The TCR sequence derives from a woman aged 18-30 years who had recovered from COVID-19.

The CDR3: CASSHQTSGSDEQFF. In nucleotides, the CDR3 is TGTGCCAGCAGCCACCAGACTAGCGGGAGTGATGAGCAGTTCTTC. V usage is TRBV14 and J usage is TRBJ2-1, with 12 bases matching TRBD2. This CDR3 has 15 amino acids. CDR1 is SGHDN and CDR2 is FVKESK in the germline V gene. Losses at the gene ends were 3 bases for V and 8 bases for J; bases not matched to a gene: 5.